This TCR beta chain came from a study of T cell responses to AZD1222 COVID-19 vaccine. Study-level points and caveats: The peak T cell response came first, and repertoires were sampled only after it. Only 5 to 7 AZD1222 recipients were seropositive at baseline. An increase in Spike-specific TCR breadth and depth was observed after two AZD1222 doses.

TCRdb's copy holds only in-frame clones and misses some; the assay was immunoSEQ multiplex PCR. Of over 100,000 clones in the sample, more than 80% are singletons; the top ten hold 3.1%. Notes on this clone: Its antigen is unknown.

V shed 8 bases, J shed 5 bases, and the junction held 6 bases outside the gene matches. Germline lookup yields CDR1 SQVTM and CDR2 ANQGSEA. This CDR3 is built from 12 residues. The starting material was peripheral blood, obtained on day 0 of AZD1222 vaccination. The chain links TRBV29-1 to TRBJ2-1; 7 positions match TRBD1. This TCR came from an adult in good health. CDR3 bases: TGCAGCCCCGCAGGGGGACACAATGAGCAGTTCTTC. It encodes CSPAGGHNEQFF.